The clone carrying this T cell receptor beta chain was observed once. Its target is unknown. This sample stems from a study of T-cell reconstitution after alpha-beta-depleted transplantation in children. Whole-study findings and limits: When one year had passed after transplant, most T-cell counts and diversity came from newly produced T cells.

Unique molecular identifiers featured in how the TCRbeta library was prepared. TCRdb reprocessed the PCR reads with MiXCR, giving one entry per CDR3 protein. Among 300,000 to 350,000 distinct CDR3 sequences listed, around 15% were seen once. The material sequenced was PBMCs, mostly from graft donor cells, taken 360 days after TCRalphabeta/CD19-depleted stem cell transplant. The sequence came from a male patient aged 2 to 9 who had a stem cell transplant for acute lymphoblastic leukemia, so the T cells may come from the graft donor.

The CDR3 reads CSVEDLARDQETQYF. CDR3 bases: TGCAGCGTTGAAGATCTTGCTAGAGACCAAGAGACCCAGTACTTC. This rearrangement joins TRBV29-1 to TRBJ2-5; D is uncertain. V was pared by 0 bases and J by 0 bases, with 11 bases between. Germline values: CDR1 SQVTM, CDR2 ANQGSEA. CDR3 length equals 15 residues.